This T cell receptor (beta chain) was documented in a study of T cell responses to AZD1222 COVID-19 vaccine. General observations from the study: Increased Spike-specific TCR breadth and depth were observed after two AZD1222 doses. Regions left unmutated in variants are reportedly the target of nearly half of spike-specific TCRs. Clonal diversity was possibly underestimated, and the donors were mostly white British, with more females.

Clones were sequenced by immunoSEQ multiplex PCR, and TCRdb holds only the in-frame ones, with some missing. Here the sample spans 97,000 or so clones, about 86% being singletons. By share, this clone ranks as medium-sized. Its antigen is not identified. This sample includes further DNA sequences coding for the same CDR3. Per germline, CDR1 SGHRS and CDR2 YFSETQ. V lost 0 bases and J lost 3; bases outside the gene matches: 3. This CDR3 contains 14 residues. The clonotype was recovered from an adult in good health. Specimen: peripheral blood, collected on day 0 of AZD1222 vaccination. This rearrangement joins TRBV5-1 to TRBJ2-7, with 7 bases lining up with TRBD1. The CDR3 DNA reads as TGCGCCAGCAGCTTGGCAGGGGGTCGCTACGAGCAGTACTTC. Its translation is CASSLAGGRYEQYF.